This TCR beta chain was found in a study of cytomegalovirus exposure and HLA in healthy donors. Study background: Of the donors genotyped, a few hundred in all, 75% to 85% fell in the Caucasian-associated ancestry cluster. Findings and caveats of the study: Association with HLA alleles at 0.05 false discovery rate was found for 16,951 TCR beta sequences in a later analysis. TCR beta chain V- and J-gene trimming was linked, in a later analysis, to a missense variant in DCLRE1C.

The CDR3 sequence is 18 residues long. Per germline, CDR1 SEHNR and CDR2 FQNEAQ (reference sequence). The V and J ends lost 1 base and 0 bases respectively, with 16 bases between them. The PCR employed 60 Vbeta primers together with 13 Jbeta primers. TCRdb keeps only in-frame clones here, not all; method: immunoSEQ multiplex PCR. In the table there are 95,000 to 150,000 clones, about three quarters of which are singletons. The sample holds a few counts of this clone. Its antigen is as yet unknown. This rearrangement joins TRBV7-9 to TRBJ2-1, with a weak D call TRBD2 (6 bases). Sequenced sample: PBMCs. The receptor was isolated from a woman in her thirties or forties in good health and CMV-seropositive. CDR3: CASSLVLGRGSSYNEQFF. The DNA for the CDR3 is TGTGCCAGCAGCTTAGTACTGGGACGGGGGAGCTCCTACAATGAGCAGTTCTTC.